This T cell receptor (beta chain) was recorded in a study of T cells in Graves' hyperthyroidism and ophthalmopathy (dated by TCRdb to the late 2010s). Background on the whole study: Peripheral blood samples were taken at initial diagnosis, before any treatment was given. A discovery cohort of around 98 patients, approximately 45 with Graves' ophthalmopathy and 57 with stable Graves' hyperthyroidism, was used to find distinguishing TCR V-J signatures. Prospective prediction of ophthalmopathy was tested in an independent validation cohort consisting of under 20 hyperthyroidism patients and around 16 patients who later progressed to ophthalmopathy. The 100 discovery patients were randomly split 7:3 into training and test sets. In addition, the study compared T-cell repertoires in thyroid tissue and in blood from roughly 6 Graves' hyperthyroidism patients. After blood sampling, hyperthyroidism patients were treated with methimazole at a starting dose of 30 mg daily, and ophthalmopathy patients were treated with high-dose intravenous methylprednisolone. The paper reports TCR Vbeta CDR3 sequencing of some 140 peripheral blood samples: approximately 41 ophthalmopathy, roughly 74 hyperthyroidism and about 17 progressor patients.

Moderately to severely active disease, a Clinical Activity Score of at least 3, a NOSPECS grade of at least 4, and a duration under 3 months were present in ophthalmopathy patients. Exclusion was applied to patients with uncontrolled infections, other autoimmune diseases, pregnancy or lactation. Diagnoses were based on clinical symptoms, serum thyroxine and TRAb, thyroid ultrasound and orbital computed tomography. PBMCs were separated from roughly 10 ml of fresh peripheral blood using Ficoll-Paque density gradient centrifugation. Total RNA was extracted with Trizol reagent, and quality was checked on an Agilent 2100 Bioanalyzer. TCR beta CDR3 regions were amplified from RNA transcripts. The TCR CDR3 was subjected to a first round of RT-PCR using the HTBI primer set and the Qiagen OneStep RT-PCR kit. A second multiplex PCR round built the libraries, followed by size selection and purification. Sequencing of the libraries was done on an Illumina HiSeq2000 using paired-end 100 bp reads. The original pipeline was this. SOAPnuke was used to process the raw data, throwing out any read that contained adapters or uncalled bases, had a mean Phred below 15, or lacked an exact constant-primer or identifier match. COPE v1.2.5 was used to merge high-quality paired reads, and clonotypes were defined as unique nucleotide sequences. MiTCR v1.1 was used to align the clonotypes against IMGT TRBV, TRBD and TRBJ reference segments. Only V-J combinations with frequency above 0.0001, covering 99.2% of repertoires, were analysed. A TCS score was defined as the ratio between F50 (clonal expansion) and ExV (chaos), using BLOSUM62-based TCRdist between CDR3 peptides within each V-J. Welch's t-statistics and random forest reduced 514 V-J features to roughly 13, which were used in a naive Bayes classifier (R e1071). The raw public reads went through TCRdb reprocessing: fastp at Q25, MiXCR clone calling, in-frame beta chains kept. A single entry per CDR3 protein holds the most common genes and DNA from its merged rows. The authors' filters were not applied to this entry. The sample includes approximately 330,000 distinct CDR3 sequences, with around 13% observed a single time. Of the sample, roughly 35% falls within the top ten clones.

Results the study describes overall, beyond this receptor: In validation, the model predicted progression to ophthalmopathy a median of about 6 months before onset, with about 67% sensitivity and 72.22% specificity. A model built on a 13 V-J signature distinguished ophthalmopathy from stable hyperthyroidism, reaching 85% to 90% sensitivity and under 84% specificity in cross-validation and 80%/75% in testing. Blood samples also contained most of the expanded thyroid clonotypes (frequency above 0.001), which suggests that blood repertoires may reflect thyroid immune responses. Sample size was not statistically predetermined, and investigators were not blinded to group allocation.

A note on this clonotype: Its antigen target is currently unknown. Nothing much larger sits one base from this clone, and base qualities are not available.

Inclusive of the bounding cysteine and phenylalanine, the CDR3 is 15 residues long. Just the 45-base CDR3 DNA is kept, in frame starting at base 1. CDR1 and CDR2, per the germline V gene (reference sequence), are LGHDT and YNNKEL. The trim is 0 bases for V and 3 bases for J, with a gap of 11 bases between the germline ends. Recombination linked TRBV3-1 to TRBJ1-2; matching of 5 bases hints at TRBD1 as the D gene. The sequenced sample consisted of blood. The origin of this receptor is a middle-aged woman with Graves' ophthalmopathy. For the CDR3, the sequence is CASSQDSGRHYGYTF. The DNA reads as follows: TGTGCCAGCAGCCAAGATTCGGGACGGCACTATGGCTACACCTTC.